These T cell receptor beta chains were read from a single sample in a study of T cells after yellow fever vaccination. TCRdb reanalysed the 5' RACE reads using MiXCR and keeps one entry per CDR3 protein. Here the sample spans hundreds of thousands of distinct CDR3 sequences, 8.7% being singletons. Sequencing was performed on PBMCs, taken on the day of the first yellow fever vaccination. All receptors come from a man between 18 and 29 years old who received the YFV17D yellow fever vaccine. The CDR3 runs from the conserved cysteine through the conserved F or W. Each record gives: D gene, clone size, J gene, V gene, CDR3 DNA, CDR3 protein. The D gene is left open where the match is weak. Clone size is given for some rows only: seen once, a few or many times, or a class if the clone is expanded.

>TRBD1|few|TRBJ1-2|TRBV12-3/TRBV12-4
TGTGCCAGCAAGCCGGGACAGGGATTTGGCCCCTACACCTTC
CASKPGQGFGPYTF
>TRBD1|-|TRBJ2-1|TRBV24-1
TGTGCCACCAGTACAGGGGCTAGTGAGCAGTTCTTC
CATSTGASEQFF
>-|-|TRBJ1-5|TRBV27
TGTGCCAGCAGTACCAGGGGCCCAGCGCCCCAGCATTTT
CASSTRGPAPQHF
>-|many|TRBJ1-6|TRBV20-1
TGCAGTGCCGTAGACAGTGCTTCACCCCTCCACTTT
CSAVDSASPLHF
>-|-|TRBJ2-3|TRBV29-1
TGCAGCTCCGCCCTGGGTTCGTCAAGCACAGATACGCAGTATTTT
CSSALGSSSTDTQYF
>-|-|TRBJ1-5|TRBV3-1
TGTGCCTGCTGCCCGGGAGTGAATAGCAATCAGCCCCAGCATTTT
CACCPGVNSNQPQHF
>TRBD2|-|TRBJ2-3|TRBV29-1
TGCAGCGGGCACGGGACTACCAACGACGCAGATACGCAGTATTTT
CSGHGTTNDADTQYF
>TRBD1|many|TRBJ2-1|TRBV6-2/TRBV6-3
TGTGCCAGCAGTTACGGGACAGGCTCCTACAATGAGCAGTTCTTC
CASSYGTGSYNEQFF
>-|few|TRBJ1-5|TRBV5-5
TGTGCCAGCAGCTTTCCTGGAAATCAGCCCCAGCATTTT
CASSFPGNQPQHF
>-|many|TRBJ2-1|TRBV5-1
TGCGCCAGCAGCTTGATGTCCTCGCCTGAGCAGTTCTTC
CASSLMSSPEQFF
>TRBD1|many|TRBJ1-1|TRBV7-9
TGTGCCAGCAGCTTTAACAGGGGAAACACTGAAGCTTTCTTT
CASSFNRGNTEAFF
>-|-|TRBJ1-5|TRBV27
TGTGCCAGCAGTCTCTTCTATAGCAATCAGCCCCAGCATTTT
CASSLFYSNQPQHF
>TRBD2|-|TRBJ2-1|TRBV5-4
TGTGCCAGCAGCTGGGCCCGTGACCGAAGGCGAAAGCGGGGGCACCCGTGGCAGTTCTTC
CASSWARDRRRKRGHPWQFF
>-|many|TRBJ1-2|TRBV19
TGTGCCAGTAAGGGAGGTGGCTACACCTTC
CASKGGGYTF
>TRBD1|-|TRBJ1-6|TRBV7-8
TGTGCCAGCAGAGATCGGACAGGGGGCAATTCACCCCTCCACTTT
CASRDRTGGNSPLHF
>-|few|TRBJ1-4|TRBV14
TGTGCCAGCAGCCAAGTGCCCGTCCCCGTAGAAAAACTGTTTTTT
CASSQVPVPVEKLFF
>-|few|TRBJ2-5|TRBV6-5
TGTGCCAGCAAAATCGGGGAGACCCAGTACTTC
CASKIGETQYF
>TRBD2|few|TRBJ2-1|TRBV5-1
TGCGCCAGCAGCTTGTTTACTAGCGGGGGGGCCCAGTTCTTC
CASSLFTSGGAQFF
>-|few|TRBJ2-1|TRBV6-2/TRBV6-3
TGTGCCAGCAGTTACTCGTGGCGGGGACTCTCCTACAATGAGCAGTTCTTC
CASSYSWRGLSYNEQFF
>-|-|TRBJ1-5|TRBV6-5
TGTGCCAGCAGTTACACGAGGACAGCCGATCAGCCCCAGCATTTT
CASSYTRTADQPQHF
>TRBD2|few|TRBJ2-1|TRBV6-1
TGTGCCAGCCGACCGGGACTAGCGGGCCCCAATGAGCAGTTCTTC
CASRPGLAGPNEQFF